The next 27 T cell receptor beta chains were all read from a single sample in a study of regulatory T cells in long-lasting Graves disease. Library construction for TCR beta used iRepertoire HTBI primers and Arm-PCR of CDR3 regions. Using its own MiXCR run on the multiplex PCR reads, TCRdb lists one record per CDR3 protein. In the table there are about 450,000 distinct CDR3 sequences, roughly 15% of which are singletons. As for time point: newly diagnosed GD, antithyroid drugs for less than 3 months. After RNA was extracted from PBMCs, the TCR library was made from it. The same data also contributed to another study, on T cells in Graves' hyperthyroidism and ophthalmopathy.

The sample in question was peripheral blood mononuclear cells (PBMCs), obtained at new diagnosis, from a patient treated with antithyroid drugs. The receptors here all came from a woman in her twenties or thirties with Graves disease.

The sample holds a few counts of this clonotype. In DNA, the CDR3 is TGCGCCAGCAGCCCCTGGACAGGCGGGGAGCTGTTTTTT. Amino acid sequence: CASSPWTGGELFF. V gene TRBV5-1 combines with J gene TRBJ2-2; the match to TRBD1 covers 7 bases. Germline values: CDR1 SGHRS, CDR2 YFSETQ. The CDR3 is 13 residues long. Unmatched junction bases numbered 4, after V lost 4 bases and J lost 7 bases.

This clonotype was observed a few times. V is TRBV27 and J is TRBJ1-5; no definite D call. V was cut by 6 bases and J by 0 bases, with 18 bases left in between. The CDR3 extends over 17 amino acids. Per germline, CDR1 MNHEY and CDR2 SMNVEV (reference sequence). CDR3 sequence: CASSPEVGRLSNQPQHF. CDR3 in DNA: TGTGCCAGCAGCCCGGAGGTCGGGAGACTTAGCAATCAGCCCCAGCATTTT.

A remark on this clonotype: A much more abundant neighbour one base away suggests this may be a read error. As DNA, the CDR3 is TGCAGTGCTGGCGGGCTAGACGCGAACGAGCAGTACTTC. It encodes CSAGGLDANEQYF. The V and J genes are TRBV20-1 and TRBJ2-7; the D gene is possibly TRBD2 (5 bases). The CDR3 sequence is 13 residues long. Germline CDR1 and CDR2: DFQATT and SNEGSKA (reference sequence). The germline V and J ends were trimmed by 5 bases and 5 bases, with 16 bases remaining between them.

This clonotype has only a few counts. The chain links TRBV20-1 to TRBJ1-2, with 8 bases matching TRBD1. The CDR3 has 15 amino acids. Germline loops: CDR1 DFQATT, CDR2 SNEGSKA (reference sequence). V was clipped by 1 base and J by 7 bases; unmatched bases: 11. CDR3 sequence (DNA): TGCAGTGCTAGAGTGGCGGACAGGGTACGTTCTGGCTACACCTTC. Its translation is CSARVADRVRSGYTF.

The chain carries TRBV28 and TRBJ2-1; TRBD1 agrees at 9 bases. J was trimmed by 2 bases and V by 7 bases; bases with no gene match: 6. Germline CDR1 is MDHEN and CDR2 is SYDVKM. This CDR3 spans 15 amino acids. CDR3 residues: CASTPGQGTYNEQFF. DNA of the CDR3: TGTGCCAGCACCCCGGGACAGGGTACCTACAATGAGCAGTTCTTC.

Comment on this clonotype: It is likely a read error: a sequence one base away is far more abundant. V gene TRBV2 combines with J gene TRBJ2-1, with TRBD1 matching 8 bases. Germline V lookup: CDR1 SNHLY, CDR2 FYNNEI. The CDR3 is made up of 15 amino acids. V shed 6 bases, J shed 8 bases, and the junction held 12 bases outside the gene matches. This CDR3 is CASSRSRGRLYEQFF. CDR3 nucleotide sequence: TGTGCCAGCAGCCGAAGCAGGGGGCGGTTGTATGAGCAGTTCTTC.

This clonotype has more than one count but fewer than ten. CDR3 region: CASSEPADGSKDYGYTF. CDR3 bases: TGCGCCAGCAGTGAGCCCGCCGACGGAAGTAAGGACTATGGCTACACCTTC. The chain has TRBV10-1 and TRBJ1-2; D is unclear. In germline, CDR1 is WNHNN, CDR2 SYGVQD (reference sequence). Trimming took off 2 bases at V and 3 bases at J, with 19 bases between the two ends. The CDR3 contains 17 residues.

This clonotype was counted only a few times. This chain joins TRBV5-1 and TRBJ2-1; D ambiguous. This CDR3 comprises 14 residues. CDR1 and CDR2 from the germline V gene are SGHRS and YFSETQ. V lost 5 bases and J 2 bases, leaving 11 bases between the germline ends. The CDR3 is CASRLSGPYNEQFF. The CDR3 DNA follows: TGCGCCAGCAGACTCTCGGGCCCCTACAATGAGCAGTTCTTC.

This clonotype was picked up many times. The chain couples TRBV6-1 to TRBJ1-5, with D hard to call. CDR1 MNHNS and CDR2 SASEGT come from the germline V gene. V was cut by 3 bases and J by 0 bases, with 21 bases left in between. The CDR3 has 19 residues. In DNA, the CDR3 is TGTGCCAGCAGTGAGCGGGCAATCTCGAGCTCTTATAGCAATCAGCCCCAGCATTTT. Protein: CASSERAISSSYSNQPQHF.

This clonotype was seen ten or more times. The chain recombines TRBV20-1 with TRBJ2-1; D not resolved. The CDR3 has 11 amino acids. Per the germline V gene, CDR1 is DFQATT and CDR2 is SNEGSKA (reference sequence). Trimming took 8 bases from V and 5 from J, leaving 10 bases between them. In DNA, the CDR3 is TGCAGTACCAAGAGGAACAATGAGCAGTTCTTC. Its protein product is CSTKRNNEQFF.

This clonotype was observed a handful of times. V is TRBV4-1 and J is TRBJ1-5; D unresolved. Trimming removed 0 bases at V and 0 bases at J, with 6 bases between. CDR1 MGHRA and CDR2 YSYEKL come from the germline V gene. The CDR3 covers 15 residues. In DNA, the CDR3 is TGCGCCAGCAGCCAAGATGGAGATAGCAATCAGCCCCAGCATTTT. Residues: CASSQDGDSNQPQHF.

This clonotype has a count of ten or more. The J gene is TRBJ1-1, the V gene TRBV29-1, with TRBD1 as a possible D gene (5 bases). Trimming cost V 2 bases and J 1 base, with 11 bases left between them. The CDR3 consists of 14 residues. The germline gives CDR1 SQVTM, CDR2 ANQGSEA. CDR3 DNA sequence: TGCAGCGTTGAAAGGTCGACAGCGAACACTGAAGCTTTCTTT. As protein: CSVERSTANTEAFF.

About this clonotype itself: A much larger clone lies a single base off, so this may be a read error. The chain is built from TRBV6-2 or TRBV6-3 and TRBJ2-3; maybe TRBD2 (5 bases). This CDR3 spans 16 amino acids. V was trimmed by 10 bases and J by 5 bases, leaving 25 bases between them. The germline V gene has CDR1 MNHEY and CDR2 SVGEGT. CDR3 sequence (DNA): TGTGCCAACACCCCCCCAACTAGTCCGGTGGGAGATACGCAGTATTTT. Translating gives CANTPPTSPVGDTQYF.

CDR3 residues: CASSPTMTEAFF. DNA for the CDR3: TGTGCCAGCTCACCCACCATGACTGAAGCTTTCTTT. The chain links TRBV6-1 to TRBJ1-1, with D uncertain. Trimming pared 8 bases from V and 5 bases from J, leaving 12 bases between. Germline assignment: CDR1 MNHNS and CDR2 SASEGT. This CDR3 is built from 12 residues.

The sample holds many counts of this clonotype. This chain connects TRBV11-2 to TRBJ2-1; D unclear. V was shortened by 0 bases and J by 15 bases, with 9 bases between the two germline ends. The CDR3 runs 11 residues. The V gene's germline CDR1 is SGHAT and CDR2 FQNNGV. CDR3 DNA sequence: TGTGCCAGCAGCTTAGATCTAATTAGGTTCTTC. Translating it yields CASSLDLIRFF.

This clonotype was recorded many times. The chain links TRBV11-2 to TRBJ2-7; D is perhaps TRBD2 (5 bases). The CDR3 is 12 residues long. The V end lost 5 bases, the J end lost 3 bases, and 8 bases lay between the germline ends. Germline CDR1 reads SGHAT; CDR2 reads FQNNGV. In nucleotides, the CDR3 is TGTGCCAGCAGCCTCGGGGACTACGAGCAGTACTTC. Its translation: CASSLGDYEQYF.

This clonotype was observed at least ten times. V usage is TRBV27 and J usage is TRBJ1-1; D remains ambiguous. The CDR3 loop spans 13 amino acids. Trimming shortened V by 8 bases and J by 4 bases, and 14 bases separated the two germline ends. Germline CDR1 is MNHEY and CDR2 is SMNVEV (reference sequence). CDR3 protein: CASLLGDGTEAFF. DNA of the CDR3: TGTGCCAGCCTCCTTGGAGATGGCACTGAAGCTTTCTTT.

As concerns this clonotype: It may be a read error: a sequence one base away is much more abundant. The CDR3 is CGVGRDGTEAFF. CDR3 DNA: TGCGGCGTTGGGAGGGACGGCACTGAAGCTTTCTTT. The V gene is TRBV29-1, the J gene TRBJ1-1; D is possibly TRBD1 (5 bases). From germline, CDR1 is SQVTM and CDR2 ANQGSEA. The CDR3 loop spans 12 amino acids.

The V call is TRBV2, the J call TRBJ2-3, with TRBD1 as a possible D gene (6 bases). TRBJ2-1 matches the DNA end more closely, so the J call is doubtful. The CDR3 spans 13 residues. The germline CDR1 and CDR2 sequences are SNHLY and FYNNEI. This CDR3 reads CASRDTGSNEQFF. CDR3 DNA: TGTGCCAGCAGGGATACAGGGAGCAATGAGCAGTTCTTC.

CDR3 sequence: CASSLGRLGPAKNIQYF. Written as DNA, the CDR3 is TGTGCCAGCAGCTTAGGTCGGCTGGGGCCGGCCAAAAACATTCAGTACTTC. This rearrangement joins TRBV13 to TRBJ2-4; a weak D match, TRBD1 (5 bases). This CDR3 has 17 amino acids. With 0 bases removed from V and 1 base from J, the gap between germline ends came to 13 bases. The germline CDR1 and CDR2 sequences are PRHDT and FYEKMQ (reference sequence). Using reference TRBV13 and TRBJ2-4 for the parts outside the CDR3, the full variable domain is AAGVIQSPRHLIKEKRETATLKCYPIPRHDTVYWYQQGPGQDPQFLISFYEKMQSDKGSIPDRFSAQQFSDYHSELNMSSLELGDSALYFCASSLGRLGPAKNIQYFGAGTRLSVL.

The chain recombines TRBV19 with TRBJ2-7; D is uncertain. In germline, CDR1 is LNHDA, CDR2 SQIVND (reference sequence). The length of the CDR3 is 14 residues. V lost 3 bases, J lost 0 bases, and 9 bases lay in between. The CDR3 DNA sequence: TGTGCCAGTAGTATTGCGACGGACTCCTACGAGCAGTACTTC. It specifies CASSIATDSYEQYF.

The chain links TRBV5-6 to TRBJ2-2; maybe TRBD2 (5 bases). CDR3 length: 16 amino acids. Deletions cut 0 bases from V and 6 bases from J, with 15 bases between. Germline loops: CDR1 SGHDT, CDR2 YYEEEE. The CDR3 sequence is CASSLVSGDRAGELFF. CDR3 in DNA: TGTGCCAGCAGCTTGGTCTCCGGGGATCGCGCCGGGGAGCTGTTTTTT.

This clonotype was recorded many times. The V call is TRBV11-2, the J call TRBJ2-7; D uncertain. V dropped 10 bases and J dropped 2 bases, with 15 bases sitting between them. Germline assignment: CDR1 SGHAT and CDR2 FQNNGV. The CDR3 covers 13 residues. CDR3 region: CATSLSTTYEQYF. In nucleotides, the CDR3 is TGTGCCACCTCTCTCAGCACGACCTACGAGCAGTACTTC.

The CDR3 region has the DNA TGTGCCAGCAGCCCAAAGACAAGCTATAATTCACCCCTCCACTTT. It is translated as CASSPKTSYNSPLHF. The chain couples TRBV5-6 to TRBJ1-6; no firm D call. Trimming removed 4 bases from V and 3 bases from J, with 11 bases in between. Germline loops: CDR1 SGHDT, CDR2 YYEEEE. The CDR3 runs 15 residues.

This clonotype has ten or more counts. This chain's CDR3 is CATIRGNEQFF. CDR3 bases: TGTGCCACCATCAGGGGCAATGAGCAGTTCTTC. The chain is built from TRBV15 and TRBJ2-1; tentatively, D is TRBD1 (6 bases). This CDR3 region has 11 residues. In germline, CDR1 is LNHNV, CDR2 YYDKDF (reference sequence). V lost 7 bases and J lost 6, with 7 bases in between.

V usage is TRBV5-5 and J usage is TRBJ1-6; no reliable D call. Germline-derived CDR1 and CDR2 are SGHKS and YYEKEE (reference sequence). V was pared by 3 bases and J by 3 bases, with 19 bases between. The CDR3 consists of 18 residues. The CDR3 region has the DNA TGTGCCAGCAGCTCGCGACCGGGAGCCGACGACTATAATTCACCCCTCCACTTT. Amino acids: CASSSRPGADDYNSPLHF.

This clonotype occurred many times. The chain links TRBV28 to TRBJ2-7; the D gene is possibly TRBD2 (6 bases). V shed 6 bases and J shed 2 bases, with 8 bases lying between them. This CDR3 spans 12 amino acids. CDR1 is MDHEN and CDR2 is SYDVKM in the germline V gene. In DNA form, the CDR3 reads TGTGCCAGCAGCCGCGGGACCTACGAGCAGTACTTC. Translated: CASSRGTYEQYF. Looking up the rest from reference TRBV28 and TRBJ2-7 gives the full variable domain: DVKVTQSSRYLVKRTGEKVFLECVQDMDHENMFWYRQDPGLGLRLIYFSYDVKMKEKGDIPEGYSVSREKKERFSLILESASTNQTSMYLCASSRGTYEQYFGPGTRLTVT.